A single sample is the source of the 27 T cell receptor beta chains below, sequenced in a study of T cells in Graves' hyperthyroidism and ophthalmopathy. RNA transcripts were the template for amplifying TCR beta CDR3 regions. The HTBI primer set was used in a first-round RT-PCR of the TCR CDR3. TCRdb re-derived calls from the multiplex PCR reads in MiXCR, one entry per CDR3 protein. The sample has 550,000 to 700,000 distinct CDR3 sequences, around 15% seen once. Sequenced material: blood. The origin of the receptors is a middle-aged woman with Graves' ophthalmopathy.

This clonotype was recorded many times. The CDR3 DNA sequence: TGTGCCAGCAGTGTACAGGGTAACACCGGGGAGCTGTTTTTT. This sequence encodes CASSVQGNTGELFF. This rearrangement joins TRBV6-4 to TRBJ2-2, with D perhaps TRBD1 (6 bases). CDR1 and CDR2 from the germline V gene are MRHNA and SNTAGT. The CDR3 totals 14 residues. V dropped 4 bases and J dropped 2 bases, with 8 bases sitting between them.

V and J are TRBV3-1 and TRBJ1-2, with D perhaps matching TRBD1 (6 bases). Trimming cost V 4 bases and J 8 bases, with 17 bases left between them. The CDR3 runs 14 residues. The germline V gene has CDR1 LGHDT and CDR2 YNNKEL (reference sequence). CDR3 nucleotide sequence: TGTGCCAGCAGCCTCGGGCCAGGGGAGGAAGGCTACACCTTC. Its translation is CASSLGPGEEGYTF.

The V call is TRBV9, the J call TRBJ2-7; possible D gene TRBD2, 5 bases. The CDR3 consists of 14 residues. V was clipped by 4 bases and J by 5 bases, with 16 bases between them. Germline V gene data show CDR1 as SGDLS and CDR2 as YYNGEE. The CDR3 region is CASSSYWTGDEQYF. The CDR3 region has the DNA TGTGCCAGCAGCTCCTATTGGACTGGGGACGAGCAGTACTTC.

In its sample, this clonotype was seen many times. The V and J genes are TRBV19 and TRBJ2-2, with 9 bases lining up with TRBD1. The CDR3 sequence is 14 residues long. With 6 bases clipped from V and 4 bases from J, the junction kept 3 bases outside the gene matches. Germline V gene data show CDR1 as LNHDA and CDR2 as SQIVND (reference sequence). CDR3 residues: CASRGQGSTGELFF. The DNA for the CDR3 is TGTGCCAGTAGGGGACAGGGAAGCACCGGGGAGCTGTTTTTT.

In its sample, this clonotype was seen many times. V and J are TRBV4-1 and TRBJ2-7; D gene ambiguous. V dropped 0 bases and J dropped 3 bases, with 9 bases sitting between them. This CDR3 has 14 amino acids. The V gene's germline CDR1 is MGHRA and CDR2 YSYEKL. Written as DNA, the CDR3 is TGCGCCAGCAGCCAAGAAGTGAAGGGCTACGAGCAGTACTTC. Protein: CASSQEVKGYEQYF.

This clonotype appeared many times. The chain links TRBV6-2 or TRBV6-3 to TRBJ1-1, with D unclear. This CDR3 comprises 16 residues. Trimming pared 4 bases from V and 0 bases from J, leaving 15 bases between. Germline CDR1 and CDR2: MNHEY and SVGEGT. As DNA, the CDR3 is TGTGCCAGCAGTTTGAGTTGGGAGTACATGAACACTGAAGCTTTCTTT. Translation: CASSLSWEYMNTEAFF.

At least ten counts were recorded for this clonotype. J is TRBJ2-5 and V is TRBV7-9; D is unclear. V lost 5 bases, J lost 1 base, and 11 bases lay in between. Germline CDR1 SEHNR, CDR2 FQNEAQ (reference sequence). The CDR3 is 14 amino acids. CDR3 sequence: CASSDLRPQETQYF. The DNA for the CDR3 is TGTGCCAGCAGCGACCTCCGGCCCCAAGAGACCCAGTACTTC.

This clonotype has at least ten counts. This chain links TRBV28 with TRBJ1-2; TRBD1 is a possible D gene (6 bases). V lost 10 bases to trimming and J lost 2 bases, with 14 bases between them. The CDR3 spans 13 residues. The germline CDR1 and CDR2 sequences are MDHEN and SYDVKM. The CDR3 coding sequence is TGTGCCACCCGGGACGGGACAAACTATGGCTACACCTTC. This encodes CATRDGTNYGYTF.

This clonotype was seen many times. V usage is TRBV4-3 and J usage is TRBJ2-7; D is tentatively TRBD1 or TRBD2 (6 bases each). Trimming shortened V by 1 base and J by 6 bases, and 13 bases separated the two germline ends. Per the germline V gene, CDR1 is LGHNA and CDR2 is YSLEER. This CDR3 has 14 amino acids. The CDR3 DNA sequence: TGCGCCAGCAGCCAAGTGTTAACGGGGGCCGAGCAGTACTTC. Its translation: CASSQVLTGAEQYF.

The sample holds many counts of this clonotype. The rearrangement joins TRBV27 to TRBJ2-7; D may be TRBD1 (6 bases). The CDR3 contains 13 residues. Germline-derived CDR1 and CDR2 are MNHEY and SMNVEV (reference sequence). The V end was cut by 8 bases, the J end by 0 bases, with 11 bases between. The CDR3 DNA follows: TGTGCCAGCGCGAGGGGGAGCTCCTACGAGCAGTACTTC. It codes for CASARGSSYEQYF.

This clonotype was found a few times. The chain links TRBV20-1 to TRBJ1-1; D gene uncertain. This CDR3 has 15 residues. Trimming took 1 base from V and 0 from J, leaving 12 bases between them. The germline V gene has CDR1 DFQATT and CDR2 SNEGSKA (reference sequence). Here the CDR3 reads CSARADGELNTEAFF. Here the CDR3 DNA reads TGCAGTGCTAGAGCGGACGGCGAGTTGAACACTGAAGCTTTCTTT.

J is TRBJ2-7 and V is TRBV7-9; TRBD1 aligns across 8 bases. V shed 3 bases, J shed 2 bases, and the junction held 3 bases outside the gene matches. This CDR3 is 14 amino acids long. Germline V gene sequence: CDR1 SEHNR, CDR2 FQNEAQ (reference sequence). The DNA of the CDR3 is TGTGCCAGCAGCTTCGTCAGGGGGCCCTACGAGCAGTACTTC. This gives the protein CASSFVRGPYEQYF.

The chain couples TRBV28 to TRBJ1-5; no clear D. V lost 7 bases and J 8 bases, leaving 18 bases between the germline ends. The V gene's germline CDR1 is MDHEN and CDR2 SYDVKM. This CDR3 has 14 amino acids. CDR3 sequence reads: CASNDPQVLEPQHF. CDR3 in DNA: TGTGCCAGCAATGATCCCCAGGTTTTGGAGCCCCAGCATTTT.

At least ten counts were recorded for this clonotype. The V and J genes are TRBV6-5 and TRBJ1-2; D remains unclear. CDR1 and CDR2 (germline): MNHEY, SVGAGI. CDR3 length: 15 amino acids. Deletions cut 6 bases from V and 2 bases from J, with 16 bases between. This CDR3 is CASRSMQDGNYGYTF. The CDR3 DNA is TGTGCCAGCAGGTCAATGCAGGACGGCAACTATGGCTACACCTTC.

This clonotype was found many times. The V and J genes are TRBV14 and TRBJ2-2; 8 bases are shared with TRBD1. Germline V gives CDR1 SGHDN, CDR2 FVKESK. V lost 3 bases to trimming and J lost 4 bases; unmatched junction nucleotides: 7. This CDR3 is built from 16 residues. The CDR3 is CASSHRTGFGTGELFF. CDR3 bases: TGTGCCAGCAGCCACCGGACAGGGTTCGGCACCGGGGAGCTGTTTTTT.

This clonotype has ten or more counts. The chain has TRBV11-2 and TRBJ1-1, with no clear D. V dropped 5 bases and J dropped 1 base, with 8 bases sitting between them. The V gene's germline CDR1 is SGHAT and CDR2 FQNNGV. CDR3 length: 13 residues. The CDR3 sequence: CASSHTANTEAFF. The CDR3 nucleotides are TGTGCCAGCAGCCACACAGCGAACACTGAAGCTTTCTTT.

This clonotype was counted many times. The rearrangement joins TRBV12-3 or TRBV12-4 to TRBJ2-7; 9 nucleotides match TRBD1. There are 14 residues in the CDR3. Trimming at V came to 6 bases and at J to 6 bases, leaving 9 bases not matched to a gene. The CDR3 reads CASSTSTGGGEQYF. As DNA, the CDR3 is TGTGCCAGCAGCACATCTACAGGGGGCGGCGAGCAGTACTTC.

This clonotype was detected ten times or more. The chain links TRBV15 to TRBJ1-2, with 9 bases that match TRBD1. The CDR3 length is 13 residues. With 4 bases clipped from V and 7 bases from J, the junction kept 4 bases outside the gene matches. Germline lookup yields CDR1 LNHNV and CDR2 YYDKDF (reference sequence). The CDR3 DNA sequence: TGTGCCACCAGCACTGGGACAGGGTTTGGCTACACCTTC. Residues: CATSTGTGFGYTF.

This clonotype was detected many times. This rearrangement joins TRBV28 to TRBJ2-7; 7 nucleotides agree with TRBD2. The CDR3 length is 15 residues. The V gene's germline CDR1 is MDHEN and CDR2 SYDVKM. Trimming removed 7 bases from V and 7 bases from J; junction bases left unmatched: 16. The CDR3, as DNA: TGTGCCAGCAACGCCCCGGGAGGTCTCATTCGGGAGCAGTACTTC. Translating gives CASNAPGGLIREQYF.

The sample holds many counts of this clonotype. CDR3 sequence: CASSYSRDETQYF. The CDR3 coding sequence is TGTGCCAGCAGTTACTCGCGGGACGAGACCCAGTACTTC. The gene calls are TRBV6-2 or TRBV6-3 and TRBJ2-5, with D perhaps matching TRBD2 (6 bases). The ends were cut back, 0 bases at V and 5 bases at J, with 7 bases in the middle. The CDR3 is 13 amino acids. Germline V gene sequence: CDR1 MNHEY, CDR2 SVGEGT.

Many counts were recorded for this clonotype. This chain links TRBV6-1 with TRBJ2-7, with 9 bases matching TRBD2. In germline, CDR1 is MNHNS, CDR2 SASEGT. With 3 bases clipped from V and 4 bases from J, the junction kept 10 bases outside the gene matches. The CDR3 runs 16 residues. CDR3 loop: CASSDGGTSKEYEQYF. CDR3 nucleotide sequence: TGTGCCAGCAGTGACGGCGGGACTAGCAAAGAATACGAGCAGTACTTC.

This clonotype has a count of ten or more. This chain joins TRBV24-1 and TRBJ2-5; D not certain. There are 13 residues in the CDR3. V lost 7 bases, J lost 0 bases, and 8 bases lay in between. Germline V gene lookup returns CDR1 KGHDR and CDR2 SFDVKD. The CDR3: CATRGPYQETQYF. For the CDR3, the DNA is TGTGCCACCAGAGGACCGTACCAAGAGACCCAGTACTTC.

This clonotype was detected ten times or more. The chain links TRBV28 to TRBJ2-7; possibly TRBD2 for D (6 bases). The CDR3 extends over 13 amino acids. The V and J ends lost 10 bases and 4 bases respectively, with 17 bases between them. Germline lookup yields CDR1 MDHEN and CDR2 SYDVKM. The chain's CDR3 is CATQGGVFYEQYF. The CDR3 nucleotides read TGTGCCACCCAAGGAGGGGTTTTTTACGAGCAGTACTTC.

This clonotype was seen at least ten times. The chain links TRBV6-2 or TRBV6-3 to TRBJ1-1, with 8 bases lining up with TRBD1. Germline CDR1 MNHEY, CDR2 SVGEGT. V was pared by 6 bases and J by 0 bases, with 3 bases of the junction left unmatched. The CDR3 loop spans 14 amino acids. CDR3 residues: CASRPGQVNTEAFF. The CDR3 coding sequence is TGTGCCAGCAGACCGGGACAGGTGAACACTGAAGCTTTCTTT.

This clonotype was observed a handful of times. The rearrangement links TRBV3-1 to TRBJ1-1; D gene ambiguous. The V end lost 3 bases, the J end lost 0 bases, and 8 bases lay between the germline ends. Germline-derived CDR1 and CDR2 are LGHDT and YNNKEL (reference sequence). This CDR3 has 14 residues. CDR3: CASSHAALNTEAFF. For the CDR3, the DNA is TGTGCCAGCAGCCACGCCGCCTTGAACACTGAAGCTTTCTTT.

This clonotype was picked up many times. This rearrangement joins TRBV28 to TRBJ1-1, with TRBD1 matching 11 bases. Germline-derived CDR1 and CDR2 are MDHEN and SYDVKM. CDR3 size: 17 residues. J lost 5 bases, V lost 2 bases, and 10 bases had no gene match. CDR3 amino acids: CASSLIRTGGSKTEAFF. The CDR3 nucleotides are TGTGCCAGCAGTTTAATAAGGACAGGGGGCTCTAAAACTGAAGCTTTCTTT.

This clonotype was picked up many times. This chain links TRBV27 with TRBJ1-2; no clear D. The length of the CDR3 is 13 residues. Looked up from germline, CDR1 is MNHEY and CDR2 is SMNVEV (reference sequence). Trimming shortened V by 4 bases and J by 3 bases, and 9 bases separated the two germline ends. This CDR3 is CASSYQQDYGYTF. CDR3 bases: TGTGCCAGCAGTTACCAACAAGACTATGGCTACACCTTC.